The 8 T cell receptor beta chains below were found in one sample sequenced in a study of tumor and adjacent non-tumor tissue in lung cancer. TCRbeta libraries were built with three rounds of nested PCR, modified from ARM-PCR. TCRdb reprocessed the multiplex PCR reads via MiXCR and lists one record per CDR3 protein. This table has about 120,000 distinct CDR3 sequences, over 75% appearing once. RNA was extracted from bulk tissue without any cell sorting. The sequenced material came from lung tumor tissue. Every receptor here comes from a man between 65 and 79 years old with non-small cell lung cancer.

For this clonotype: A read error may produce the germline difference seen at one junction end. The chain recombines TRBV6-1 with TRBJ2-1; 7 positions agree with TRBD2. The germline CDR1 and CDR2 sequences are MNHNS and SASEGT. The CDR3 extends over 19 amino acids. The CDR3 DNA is TGTACCAGCAGTGATCTGGGAGGGCCGGGGTTTCTCGCCTACAATGAGCAGTTCTTC. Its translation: CTSSDLGGPGFLAYNEQFF.

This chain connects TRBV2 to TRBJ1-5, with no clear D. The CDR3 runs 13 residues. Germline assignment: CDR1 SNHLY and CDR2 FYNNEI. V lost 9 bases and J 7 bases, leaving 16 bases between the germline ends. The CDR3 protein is CASNEAWEQPQHF. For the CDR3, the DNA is TGTGCCAGTAATGAAGCATGGGAGCAGCCCCAGCATTTT.

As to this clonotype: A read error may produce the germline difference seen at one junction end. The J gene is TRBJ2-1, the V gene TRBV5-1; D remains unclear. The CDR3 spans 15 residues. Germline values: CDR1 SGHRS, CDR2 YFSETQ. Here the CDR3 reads CVSSLEPSSYNEQFF. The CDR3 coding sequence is TGCGTCAGCAGCTTGGAGCCGAGCTCCTACAATGAGCAATTCTTC.

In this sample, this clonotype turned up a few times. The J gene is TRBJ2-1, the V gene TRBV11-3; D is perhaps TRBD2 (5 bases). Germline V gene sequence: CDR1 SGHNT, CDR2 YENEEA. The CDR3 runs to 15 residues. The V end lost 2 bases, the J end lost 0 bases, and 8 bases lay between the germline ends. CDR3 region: CASSLRAASYNEQFF. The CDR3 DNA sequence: TGTGCCAGCAGCTTACGAGCGGCCTCCTACAATGAGCAGTTCTTC.

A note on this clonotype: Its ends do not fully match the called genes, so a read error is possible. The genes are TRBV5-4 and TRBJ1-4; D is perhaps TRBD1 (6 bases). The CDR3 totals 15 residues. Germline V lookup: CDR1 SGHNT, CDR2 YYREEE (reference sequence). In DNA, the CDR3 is TGTGCCAGCAGCACCGGGACATTCACTATTGAAAAACTGTTTTTT. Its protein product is CASSTGTFTIEKLFF.

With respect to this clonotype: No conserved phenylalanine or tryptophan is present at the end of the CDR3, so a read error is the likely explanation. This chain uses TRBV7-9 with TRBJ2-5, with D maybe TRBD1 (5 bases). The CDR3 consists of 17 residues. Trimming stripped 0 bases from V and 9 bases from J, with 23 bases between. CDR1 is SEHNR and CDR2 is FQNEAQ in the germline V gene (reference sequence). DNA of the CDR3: TGTGCCAGCAGCTTAGCGGTTTTATACTGGACATCGGTGGCCCAGTACTTA. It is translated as CASSLAVLYWTSVAQYL.

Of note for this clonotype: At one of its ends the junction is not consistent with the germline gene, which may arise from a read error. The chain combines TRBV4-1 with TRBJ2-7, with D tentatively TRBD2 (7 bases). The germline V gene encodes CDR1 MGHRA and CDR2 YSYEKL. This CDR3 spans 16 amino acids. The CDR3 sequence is CASCRTLAGEGDEQCF. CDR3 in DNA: TGTGCCAGCTGCCGGACACTCGCGGGAGAGGGGGACGAGCAGTGCTTC.

The CDR3 here is CASSQEPVRTEYNEQFF. The CDR3 bases are TGCGCCAGCAGCCAAGAGCCAGTGAGAACTGAATACAATGAGCAGTTCTTC. The chain links TRBV4-3 to TRBJ2-1, with D hard to call. This CDR3 is built from 17 residues. V was clipped by 0 bases and J by 4 bases, with 16 bases between them. The germline V gene has CDR1 LGHNA and CDR2 YSLEER.